Sequencing of this TCR beta chain was carried out in a study of blood T cell repertoires in COVID-19. At the level of the study: Some COVID-19 samples were acute and others convalescent; all came from the United States, Italy and Spain. Sample material is recorded as cDNA or gDNA derived from T cells, B-cell-depleted T cells, or PBMCs.

J gave up 7 bases and V 2 bases, and 8 bases lay outside the gene matches. The CDR3 runs 15 residues. CDR1 is MDHEN and CDR2 is SYDVKM in the germline V gene. This clone has only a few counts. In the original workflow: Nucleated cell counts were estimated from reference gene primer amplification. Clones were sequenced by immunoSEQ multiplex PCR, and TCRdb holds only the in-frame ones, with some missing. V and J calls and clone size follow that table, whereas D and trimming were derived from the DNA. Counted here are some 300,000 clones, approximately 86% occurring once; the ten biggest clones make up 1% to 1.5%.

The chain is built from TRBV28 and TRBJ1-2, with TRBD1 matching 9 bases. This sequence originates from a man between 65 and 85 years old with acute or convalescent COVID-19. The sequenced sample was peripheral blood. This chain's CDR3 is CASSLMGTGKAGYTF. The DNA for the CDR3 is TGTGCCAGCAGTTTAATGGGGACAGGGAAGGCTGGCTACACCTTC.